This entry is about one T cell receptor beta chain. The data were obtained in a study of cytomegalovirus exposure and HLA in healthy donors. About the study: Genotyping showed approximately 81% of fewer than 500 donors falling in the Caucasian-associated ancestry cluster.

The PCR ran on 60 Vbeta and 13 Jbeta primers. Sequenced by immunoSEQ multiplex PCR; TCRdb stores in-frame clones only, minus some. This sample's table has about 210,000 clones. Unmatched junction bases numbered 10, after V lost 6 bases and J lost 7 bases. This CDR3 contains 15 residues. The specimen sequenced was PBMCs. V gene TRBV23-1 combines with J gene TRBJ2-4; 9 positions match TRBD1. TRBV23-1 is an ORF, and what it does is uncertain. The TCR originated in a young woman in good health and CMV-seropositive. CDR3 coding DNA: TGCGCCAGCAGCCACCGGGGGACAGGGAGGAACATTCAGTACTTC. Encoded protein: CASSHRGTGRNIQYF.